This T cell receptor (beta chain) was identified during a study of OX40 agonist ivuxolimab in advanced cancers. Study at large: As their treatment, patients were administered ivuxolimab, an agonistic anti-OX40 (CD134) antibody. Study-wide results and caveats: Partial responders dosed at 0.1-3.0 mg/kg displayed clonal expansion ranking among the lowest.

The CDR3 is 15 residues long. Germline lookup yields CDR1 SQVTM and CDR2 ANQGSEA. The V end lost 2 bases, the J end lost 0 bases, and 11 bases lay between the germline ends. About this clone itself: Its antigen is as yet unknown.

Only in-frame clones appear in the TCRdb table, and some are missing; sequencing was by immunoSEQ multiplex PCR. The table records tens of thousands of clones, 75% to 90% of them present only once. Patients with autoimmune history or systemic immunosuppression were excluded. Blood sampling was done at baseline, cycle 4 day 1, and cycle 7 day 1. This receptor was identified in an adult with an advanced solid tumor such as melanoma, head and neck, liver or kidney cancer. Sequences were derived from CD4+ or CD8+ T cells sorted from blood, sampled in a trial of the OX40 agonist ivuxolimab. This chain connects TRBV29-1 to TRBJ1-3, with a tentative D call TRBD1 (6 bases). CDR3 DNA: TGCAGCGTTGAACCACAGGGAAGCTCTGGAAACACCATATATTTT. Translating it yields CSVEPQGSSGNTIYF.